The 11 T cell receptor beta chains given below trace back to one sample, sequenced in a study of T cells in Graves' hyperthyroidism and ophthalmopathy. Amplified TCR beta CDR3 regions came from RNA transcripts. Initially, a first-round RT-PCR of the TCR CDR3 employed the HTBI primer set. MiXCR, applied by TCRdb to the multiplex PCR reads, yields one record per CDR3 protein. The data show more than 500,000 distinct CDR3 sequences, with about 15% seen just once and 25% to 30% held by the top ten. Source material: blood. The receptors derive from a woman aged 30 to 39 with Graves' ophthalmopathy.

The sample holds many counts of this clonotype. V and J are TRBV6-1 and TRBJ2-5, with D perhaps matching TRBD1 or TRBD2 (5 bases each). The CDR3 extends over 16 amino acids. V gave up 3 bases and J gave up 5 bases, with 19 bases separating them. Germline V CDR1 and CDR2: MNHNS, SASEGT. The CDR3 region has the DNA TGTGCCAGCAGTGACACCCCTGGGACCCTCAGGGAGACCCAGTACTTC. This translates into CASSDTPGTLRETQYF.

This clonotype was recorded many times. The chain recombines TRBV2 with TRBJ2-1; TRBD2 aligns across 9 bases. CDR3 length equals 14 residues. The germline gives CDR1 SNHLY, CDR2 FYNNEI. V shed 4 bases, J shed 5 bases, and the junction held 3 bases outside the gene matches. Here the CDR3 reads CASSGGRANNEQFF. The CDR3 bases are TGTGCCAGCAGTGGCGGGAGGGCCAACAATGAGCAGTTCTTC.

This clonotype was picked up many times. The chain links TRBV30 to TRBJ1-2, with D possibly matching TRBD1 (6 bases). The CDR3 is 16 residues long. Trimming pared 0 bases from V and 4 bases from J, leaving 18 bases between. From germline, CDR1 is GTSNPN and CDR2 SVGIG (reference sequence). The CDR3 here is CAWSVRGTKGSYGYTF. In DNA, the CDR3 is TGTGCCTGGAGTGTCCGTGGGACAAAGGGGAGCTATGGCTACACCTTC.

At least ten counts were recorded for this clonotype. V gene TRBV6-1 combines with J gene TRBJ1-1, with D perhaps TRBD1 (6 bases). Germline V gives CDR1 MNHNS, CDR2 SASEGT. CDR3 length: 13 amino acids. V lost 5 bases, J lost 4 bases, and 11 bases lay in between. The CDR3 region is CASSYLGATEAFF. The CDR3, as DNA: TGTGCCAGCAGTTACCTGGGGGCCACTGAAGCTTTCTTT.

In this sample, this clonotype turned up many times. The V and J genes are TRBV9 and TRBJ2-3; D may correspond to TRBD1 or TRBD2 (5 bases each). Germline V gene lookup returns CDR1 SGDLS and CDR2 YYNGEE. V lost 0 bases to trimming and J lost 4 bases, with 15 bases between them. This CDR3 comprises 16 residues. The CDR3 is CASSVDQGWDADTQYF. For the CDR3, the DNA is TGTGCCAGCAGCGTAGACCAGGGTTGGGACGCAGATACGCAGTATTTT.

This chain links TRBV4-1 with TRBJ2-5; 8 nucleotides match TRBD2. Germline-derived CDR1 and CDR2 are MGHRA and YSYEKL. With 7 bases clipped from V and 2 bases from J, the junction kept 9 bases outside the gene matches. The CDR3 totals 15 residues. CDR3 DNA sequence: TGCGCCAGCACCCGGGAGGGCGGTAATCAAGAGACCCAGTACTTC. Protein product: CASTREGGNQETQYF.

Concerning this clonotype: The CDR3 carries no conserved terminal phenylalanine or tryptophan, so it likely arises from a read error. The CDR3, as DNA: TGTGCCAGCAGATCGGACAGGAGAAGCAATCAGCCCCAGCATTCT. Protein: CASRSDRRSNQPQHS. This chain connects TRBV2 to TRBJ1-5; 7 bases line up with TRBD1. The CDR3 loop spans 15 amino acids. CDR1 is SNHLY, CDR2 FYNNEI, per germline. The V gene end was trimmed by 6 bases and the J gene end by 1 base; junction bases not matched to a gene: 6.

CDR3 amino acids: CSARDPREGVNQPQHF. The CDR3 DNA is TGCAGTGCTAGAGATCCCAGGGAGGGTGTCAATCAGCCCCAGCATTTT. The V call is TRBV20-1, the J call TRBJ1-5, with D perhaps TRBD1 (5 bases). V lost 0 bases to trimming and J lost 3 bases, with 15 bases between them. The V gene's germline CDR1 is DFQATT and CDR2 SNEGSKA (reference sequence). This CDR3 comprises 16 residues.

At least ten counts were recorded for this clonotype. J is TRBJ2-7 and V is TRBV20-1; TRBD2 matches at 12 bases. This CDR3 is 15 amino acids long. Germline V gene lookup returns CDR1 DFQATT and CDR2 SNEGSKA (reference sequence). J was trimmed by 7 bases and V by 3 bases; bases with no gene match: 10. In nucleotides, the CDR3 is TGCAGTGCTAGGAACGGACTAGCGGGGCAGTGGGAGCAGTACTTC. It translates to CSARNGLAGQWEQYF.

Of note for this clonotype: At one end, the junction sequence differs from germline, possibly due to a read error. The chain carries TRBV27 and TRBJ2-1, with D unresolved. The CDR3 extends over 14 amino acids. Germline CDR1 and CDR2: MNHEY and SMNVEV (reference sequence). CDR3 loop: CASSPIRPNNGQFF. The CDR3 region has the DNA TGTGCCAGCAGTCCTATAAGGCCGAACAATGGGCAGTTCTTC.

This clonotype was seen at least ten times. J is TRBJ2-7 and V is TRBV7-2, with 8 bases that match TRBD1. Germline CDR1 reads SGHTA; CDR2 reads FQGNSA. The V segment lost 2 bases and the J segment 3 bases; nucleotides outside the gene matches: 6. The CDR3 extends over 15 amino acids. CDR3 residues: CASSLRAGGIYEQYF. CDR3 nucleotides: TGTGCCAGCAGCTTAAGGGCAGGGGGCATCTACGAGCAGTACTTC. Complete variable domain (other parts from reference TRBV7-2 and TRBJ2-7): GAGVSQSPSNKVTEKGKDVELRCDPISGHTALYWYRQSLGQGLEFLIYFQGNSAPDKSGLPSDRFSAERTGGSVSTLTIQRTQQEDSAVYLCASSLRAGGIYEQYFGPGTRLTVT.